This TCR beta chain was recovered during a study of CD8 T cells in ankylosing spondylitis. Points from the study as a whole: Among TCR beta sequences, a motif of roughly 8 highly homologous variants appeared characteristic of ankylosing spondylitis blood.

V dropped 2 bases and J dropped 4 bases, with 8 bases sitting between them. The germline gives CDR1 WSHSY, CDR2 SAAADI. This CDR3 is built from 14 residues. TCRdb passed the 5' RACE reads through MiXCR, listing each CDR3 protein once. Of 100,000 or so distinct CDR3 sequences listed, more than 8.5% are singletons. This clonotype turned up a few times. What it binds is not known. The chain links TRBV10-2 to TRBJ2-2; D gene unclear. The sequence was collected from a male donor with ankylosing spondylitis. The sample comprised blood, either unsorted or a sorted T cell fraction (not recorded which). The CDR3, as DNA: TGCGCCAGCAGTGAGCGGACGATCACCGGGGAGCTGTTTTTT. It translates to CASSERTITGELFF.